Listed below are T cell receptor beta chains from one sample, sequenced in a study of tumor-infiltrating lymphocytes in primary liver carcinoma. TCRdb called the multiplex PCR reads again in MiXCR, with one record for every CDR3 protein. The data hold some 200,000 distinct CDR3 sequences, with roughly two thirds observed a single time. The sample comprised peripheral blood. These receptors were obtained from an older woman with primary liver carcinoma and hepatitis B virus infection. The CDR3 runs from the conserved cysteine through the conserved F or W. The D gene is left open where the match is weak. The listing skips clone size in some rows; elsewhere it reads once, few, many or a size class.

CDR3: CASNLQQQGQGTQYF
DNA: TGTGCCAGCAATCTCCAACAACAGGGACAAGGGACCCAGTACTTC
size: -
J: TRBJ2-5
V: TRBV28
D: -

CDR3: CASSQCPGVDTEAFF
DNA: TGCGCCAGCAGCCAGTGCCCGGGAGTAGACACTGAAGCTTTCTTT
size: -
J: TRBJ1-1
V: TRBV4-1
D: -

CDR3: CASRTLNTEELFF
DNA: TGTGCTAGTCGAACTCTCAACACCGAGGAGCTGTTTTTT
size: -
J: TRBJ2-2
V: TRBV6-6
D: -

CDR3: CSAAPNVNTGELFF
DNA: TGCAGCGCGGCCCCGAATGTGAACACCGGGGAGCTGTTCTTT
size: -
J: TRBJ2-2
V: TRBV29-1
D: -

CDR3: CASSNFPSLGSGYTF
DNA: TGTGCCAGCAGCAACTTCCCCTCTTTGGGTAGCGGCTACACCTTC
size: few
J: TRBJ1-2
V: TRBV28
D: -

CDR3: CASSPSWGGGTDTQYF
DNA: TGTGCCAGCAGCCCCAGCTGGGGGGGTGGCACAGATACGCAGTATTTT
size: many
J: TRBJ2-3
V: TRBV5-4
D: TRBD2

CDR3: CSAVRDITDGYTF
DNA: TGCAGCGCCGTCCGGGACATCACGGACGGCTACACCTTC
size: -
J: TRBJ1-2
V: TRBV29-1
D: -

CDR3: CASTNRGPSNQPQHF
DNA: TGTGCCAGTACGAACAGGGGGCCAAGCAATCAGCCCCAGCATTTT
size: -
J: TRBJ1-5
V: TRBV6-6
D: TRBD1

CDR3: CASSSIGQGAYEQHF
DNA: TGTGCCAGTAGCTCCATCGGACAGGGAGCCTACGAGCAGCACTTC
size: -
J: TRBJ2-7
V: TRBV11-2
D: TRBD1

CDR3: CASSFSDQGTQYF
DNA: TGTGCCAGTAGCTTCTCGGACCAGGGGACCCAGTACTTC
size: -
J: TRBJ2-5
V: TRBV11-2
D: -

CDR3: CASSRGNYGYTF
DNA: TGTGCCAGCAGCAGGGGTAACTATGGCTACACCTTC
size: -
J: TRBJ1-2
V: TRBV25-1
D: -

CDR3: CVSSLGRDYSEQFF
DNA: TGTGTCAGCAGCTTAGGGAGGGACTACAGTGAGCAGTTCTTC
size: -
J: TRBJ2-1
V: TRBV11-2
D: TRBD2

CDR3: CSRRDTDTQYF
DNA: TGTTCCAGGAGGGACACAGATACGCAGTATTTT
size: -
J: TRBJ2-3
V: TRBV11-2
D: -

CDR3: CASGLVLSGSGNTIYF
DNA: TGTGCTAGTGGTTTGGTACTGTCAGGCAGTGGAAACACCATATATTTT
size: -
J: TRBJ1-3
V: TRBV12-5
D: -

CDR3: CASSLNPFTGAFF
DNA: TGTGCCAGCAGTTTGAACCCATTCACTGGAGCTTTCTTT
size: few
J: TRBJ1-1
V: TRBV6-5
D: -

CDR3: CASNQVENEQFF
DNA: TGTGCCAGCAATCAGGTTGAAAATGAGCAGTTCTTC
size: many
J: TRBJ2-1
V: TRBV28
D: -

CDR3: CCVRARGGQETQYF
DNA: -
size: -
J: TRBJ2-5
V: TRBV29-1
D: -

CDR3: CASSYDLLRNTEALF
DNA: TGTGCAAGCAGTTATGACCTACTTCGGAACACTGAAGCTCTCTTT
size: -
J: TRBJ1-1
V: TRBV6-6
D: -

CDR3: CASSEGQGGYTF
DNA: TGTGCCAGCAGTGAGGGACAGGGGGGTTACACCTTC
size: -
J: TRBJ1-2
V: TRBV28
D: TRBD1

CDR3: CSASDGLHTEAFF
DNA: TGCAGTGCTAGCGACGGACTGCACACTGAAGCTTTCTTT
size: -
J: TRBJ1-1
V: TRBV20-1
D: -

CDR3: CASIPLSPQGTHEQYF
DNA: TGTGCCAGCATCCCTCTCAGCCCACAGGGGACCCACGAGCAGTACTTC
size: -
J: TRBJ2-7
V: TRBV28
D: TRBD1

CDR3: CNASGQGNTQYF
DNA: TGCAACGCCTCGGGGCAGGGAAATACTCAGTATTTT
size: -
J: TRBJ2-3
V: TRBV29-1
D: -

CDR3: CTSTGVGGLTNEQYF
DNA: TGTACCAGCACCGGCGTGGGGGGCCTCACCAACGAGCAGTACTTC
size: -
J: TRBJ2-7
V: TRBV7-8
D: -

CDR3: CASSDNRHTEAFF
DNA: TGTGCCAGCAGTGACAACAGACACACTGAAGCTTTCTTT
size: many
J: TRBJ1-1
V: TRBV6-1
D: -

CDR3: CSVGEVEQYF
DNA: TGCAGCGTTGGAGAGGTCGAGCAGTACTTC
size: many
J: TRBJ2-7
V: TRBV29-1
D: -

CDR3: CASSYGVFSGNTTYF
DNA: TGTGCCAGCAGTTACGGAGTCTTCTCTGGAAACACCACATATTTT
size: -
J: TRBJ1-3
V: TRBV6-2/TRBV6-3
D: -

CDR3: CATSDNGPKEKLFF
DNA: TGTGCCACCAGTGATAACGGACCGAAAGAAAAACTGTTTTTT
size: few
J: TRBJ1-4
V: TRBV24-1
D: -

CDR3: CASSSDRATDTQYF
DNA: TGTGCCAGCAGCTCGGACAGGGCCACAGATACGCAGTATTTT
size: many
J: TRBJ2-3
V: TRBV11-2
D: TRBD1

CDR3: CVSRTGAKRTDTQYF
DNA: TGTGTCAGCAGGACCGGAGCTAAACGCACAGATACGCAGTATTTT
size: -
J: TRBJ2-3
V: TRBV12-3/TRBV12-4
D: -

CDR3: CSSSFRQGGVHQPQHF
DNA: TGTAGCAGCAGTTTTAGGCAGGGCGGCGTGCATCAGCCACAGCATTTT
size: once
J: TRBJ1-5
V: TRBV12-3/TRBV12-4
D: -

CDR3: CASSRVDTVLNTEAFF
DNA: TGTGCCAGCAGTCGGGTAGACACCGTCTTGAACACTGAAGCTTTCTTT
size: many
J: TRBJ1-1
V: TRBV11-2
D: -

CDR3: CASSLVLRARNEQFF
DNA: TGTGCCAGCAGCTTAGTGTTACGGGCTAGGAATGAGCAGTTCTTC
size: -
J: TRBJ2-1
V: TRBV12-3/TRBV12-4
D: -

CDR3: CASRKTVSNTGELFF
DNA: TGTGCCAGCAGAAAGACAGTCTCGAACACCGGGGAGCTGTTTTTT
size: many
J: TRBJ2-2
V: TRBV12-3/TRBV12-4
D: -

CDR3: CASSERVETQYF
DNA: TGTGCCAGCAGTGAAAGGGTAGAGACCCAGTACTTC
size: few
J: TRBJ2-5
V: TRBV2
D: -

CDR3: CASSIIRGIGSHGYTF
DNA: TGTGCCAGTAGCATAATCAGAGGGATTGGTTCACATGGCTACACATTC
size: -
J: TRBJ1-2
V: TRBV11-2
D: -

CDR3: CASSLQAMGTEAFF
DNA: TGTGCCAGCAGCTTGCAGGCAATGGGGACTGAAGCTTTCTTT
size: many
J: TRBJ1-1
V: TRBV5-4
D: -

CDR3: CSASLRSGLLYNEQFF
DNA: TGCAGCGCATCCTTGCGCTCAGGACTTCTGTACAATGAGCAGTTCTTC
size: many
J: TRBJ2-1
V: TRBV29-1
D: -

CDR3: CAWSVGTSGPRGYNEQFF
DNA: TGTGCCTGGAGTGTGGGGACTAGCGGGCCGCGGGGATACAATGAGCAGTTCTTC
size: -
J: TRBJ2-1
V: TRBV30
D: TRBD2

CDR3: CSVSGQGASSGAEQYF
DNA: TGCAGCGTTTCCGGACAGGGGGCGTCTAGCGGGGCCGAGCAGTACTTC
size: few
J: TRBJ2-7
V: TRBV29-1
D: TRBD1

CDR3: CAGNQDLQGSGELFF
DNA: TGTGCCGGCAACCAAGACCTACAGGGATCCGGGGAGCTGTTTTTT
size: -
J: TRBJ2-2
V: TRBV4-2
D: -